Shown below are 16 T cell receptor beta chains from a single sample sequenced in a study of OX40 agonist ivuxolimab in advanced cancers. Using immunoSEQ multiplex PCR, the repertoire was profiled, and TCRdb retains in-frame clones only, with some absent. In the table there are under 100,000 clones, 80% to 95% of which are singletons. The specimen was CD4+ or CD8+ T cells sorted from blood, collected in a trial of the OX40 agonist ivuxolimab. These receptors all stem from an adult with an advanced solid tumor such as melanoma, head and neck, liver or kidney cancer.

The chain recombines TRBV28 with TRBJ1-4; D is possibly TRBD1 (5 bases). Trimming shortened V by 8 bases and J by 0 bases, and 19 bases separated the two germline ends. CDR1 MDHEN and CDR2 SYDVKM come from the germline V gene. CDR3 length: 17 amino acids. The CDR3: CASQLTALTATNEKLFF. In DNA, the CDR3 is TGTGCCAGCCAGCTGACAGCTCTAACTGCAACTAATGAAAAACTGTTTTTT. The full variable domain, rest sourced from reference TRBV28 and TRBJ1-4, is DVKVTQSSRYLVKRTGEKVFLECVQDMDHENMFWYRQDPGLGLRLIYFSYDVKMKEKGDIPEGYSVSREKKERFSLILESASTNQTSMYLCASQLTALTATNEKLFFGSGTQLSVL.

The V and J genes are TRBV29-1 and TRBJ1-1, with 9 bases that match TRBD1. Germline loops: CDR1 SQVTM, CDR2 ANQGSEA. The trim removed 6 bases at V and 5 bases at J, leaving 4 bases unmatched. This CDR3 has 12 residues. The CDR3 here is CSVRQGETEAFF. In nucleotides, the CDR3 is TGCAGCGTACGACAGGGGGAGACTGAAGCTTTCTTT.

The chain combines TRBV6-5 with TRBJ1-1; D is unclear. This CDR3 contains 11 residues. The germline V gene encodes CDR1 MNHEY and CDR2 SVGAGI. V shed 6 bases and J shed 5 bases, with 7 bases lying between them. The CDR3 sequence is CASRRETEAFF. In DNA, the CDR3 is TGTGCCAGCAGGAGGGAAACTGAAGCTTTCTTT.

The gene calls are TRBV28 and TRBJ1-5; unclear D gene. V lost 2 bases and J lost 6, with 11 bases in between. CDR1 is MDHEN and CDR2 is SYDVKM in the germline V gene. The CDR3 consists of 14 residues. The CDR3 region has the DNA TGTGCCAGCAGTTTACCCGCACGGGGTCAGCCCCAGCATTTT. Translated, it gives CASSLPARGQPQHF.

The chain uses TRBV9 and TRBJ1-3; D unclear. Trimming took 3 bases from V and 4 from J, leaving 8 bases between them. CDR1 is SGDLS and CDR2 is YYNGEE in the germline V gene. CDR3 length: 13 residues. The CDR3 DNA sequence: TGTGCCAGCAGCGGAGACGCAGGAAACACCATATATTTT. Translated: CASSGDAGNTIYF.

The V gene is TRBV30, the J gene TRBJ2-5, with 9 bases matching TRBD1. Germline CDR1 reads GTSNPN; CDR2 reads SVGIG (reference sequence). The CDR3 contains 13 residues. Trimming took 3 bases from V and 7 from J; bases not matched to a gene: 6. CDR3: CAWSTGQGRTQYF. As DNA, the CDR3 is TGTGCCTGGAGCACGGGACAGGGAAGGACCCAGTACTTC.

This chain connects TRBV7-2 to TRBJ2-1; no reliable D call. This CDR3 comprises 14 residues. Germline CDR1 SGHTA, CDR2 FQGNSA. Trimming removed 1 base at V and 7 bases at J, with 11 bases between. The CDR3 DNA follows: TGTGCCAGCAGCTTAGTCCCAGCGACGAATGAGCAGTTCTTC. Its translation is CASSLVPATNEQFF.

The chain uses TRBV6-4 and TRBJ2-1, with D perhaps TRBD2 (5 bases). Trimming removed 6 bases from V and 6 bases from J, with 18 bases in between. CDR1 is MRHNA, CDR2 SNTAGT, per germline. This CDR3 contains 15 residues. CDR3 bases: TGTGCCAGCAGGAGCGGCGGAACTTCGGGCAATGAGCAGTTCTTC. Protein product: CASRSGGTSGNEQFF.

The genes are TRBV15 and TRBJ1-2; D is ambiguous. V was shortened by 0 bases and J by 0 bases, with 11 bases between the two germline ends. This CDR3 has 16 residues. Germline CDR1 reads LNHNV; CDR2 reads YYDKDF (reference sequence). Here the CDR3 reads CATSRDLTVANYGYTF. CDR3 nucleotide sequence: TGTGCCACCAGCAGAGATCTCACAGTAGCTAACTATGGCTACACCTTC.

J is TRBJ1-5 and V is TRBV7-2; D is ambiguous. This CDR3 has 16 residues. Germline CDR1 and CDR2: SGHTA and FQGNSA. The V and J ends lost 1 base and 11 bases respectively, with 21 bases between them. Here the CDR3 reads CASSLEVGRSVLAQHF. The DNA of the CDR3 is TGTGCCAGCAGCTTAGAGGTAGGGCGGTCCGTCTTGGCCCAGCATTTT.

V is TRBV11-3 and J is TRBJ2-3; D is tentatively TRBD1 or TRBD2 (5 bases each). Germline loops: CDR1 SGHNT, CDR2 YENEEA. CDR3 length: 14 amino acids. V lost 4 bases and J 0 bases, leaving 8 bases between the germline ends. Here the CDR3 DNA reads TGTGCCAGCAGCTCGGGGCCGAGCACAGATACGCAGTATTTT. The encoded protein is CASSSGPSTDTQYF.

This sequence joins TRBV19 and TRBJ1-5; 9 bases are a match to TRBD1. The CDR3 has 15 residues. Trimming took 4 bases from V and 1 from J; bases not matched to a gene: 2. Germline CDR1 is LNHDA and CDR2 is SQIVND (reference sequence). CDR3 residues: CASSNGQGSNQPQHF. The CDR3, as DNA: TGTGCCAGTAGTAACGGACAGGGGAGCAATCAGCCCCAGCATTTT.

The chain has TRBV7-3 and TRBJ2-1; 7 bases are shared with TRBD2. The germline V gene encodes CDR1 SGHTA and CDR2 FQGTGA. CDR3 size: 14 residues. The junction had 13 bases not matched to a gene; V was cut back by 5 bases and J by 12 bases. Here the CDR3 reads CASSVGVAGATQFF. The CDR3 DNA reads TGTGCCAGCAGCGTCGGTGTAGCGGGCGCGACGCAGTTCTTC. Together with reference TRBV7-3 and TRBJ2-1, the CDR3 gives the full variable domain: GAGVSQTPSNKVTEKGKYVELRCDPISGHTALYWYRQSLGQGPEFLIYFQGTGAADDSGLPNDRFFAVRPEGSVSTLKIQRTERGDSAVYLCASSVGVAGATQFFGPGTRLTVL.

This chain joins TRBV7-2 and TRBJ1-1; 7 bases agree with TRBD1. Germline CDR1 and CDR2: SGHTA and FQGNSA. The CDR3 covers 15 residues. The ends lost 4 bases at V and 1 base at J; junction bases unmatched: 6. The CDR3 coding sequence is TGTGCCAGCAGCTCACAGACAGGGTGGAACACTGAAGCTTTCTTT. This codes for CASSSQTGWNTEAFF.

This sequence joins TRBV28 and TRBJ2-3, with D uncertain. Per germline, CDR1 MDHEN and CDR2 SYDVKM. This CDR3 comprises 14 residues. Trimming took 3 bases from V and 0 from J, leaving 7 bases between them. CDR3 region: CASSFGGSTDTQYF. Written as DNA, the CDR3 is TGTGCCAGCAGTTTCGGTGGTAGCACAGATACGCAGTATTTT. The full variable domain, completed using reference TRBV28 and TRBJ2-3, is DVKVTQSSRYLVKRTGEKVFLECVQDMDHENMFWYRQDPGLGLRLIYFSYDVKMKEKGDIPEGYSVSREKKERFSLILESASTNQTSMYLCASSFGGSTDTQYFGPGTRLTVL.

This chain connects TRBV18 to TRBJ2-1; 11 bases are a match to TRBD2. The trim removed 0 bases at V and 4 bases at J, leaving 2 bases unmatched. The germline V gene encodes CDR1 KGHSH and CDR2 LQKENI. The CDR3 spans 16 residues. The DNA of the CDR3 is TGTGCCAGCTCACCACCGACTAGCGGGACGTACAATGAGCAGTTCTTC. As protein: CASSPPTSGTYNEQFF.